The following is a T cell receptor (beta chain) sequence with its context. What this receptor recognizes is not known. Base qualities were left out, and no much larger clone turns up one base away. This entry belongs to a study of cytomegalovirus exposure and HLA in healthy donors (TCRdb year 2017). For the study in its entirety: An earlier analysis of 587 of the donors reported 250 to 350 Gb of sequence data and 117 million unique TCR beta sequences from approximately 180 million T cells. About 300 gigabases of sequencing data and some 85 million unique TCR sequences were included in an early release covering roughly 700 HLA-typed donors. Of the 300 to 450 genotyped donors, less than 90% were placed in the genetic ancestry cluster associated with self-reported Caucasian donors. The study was designed to test whether signatures of past pathogen exposure could be identified by cataloging public T cell receptors. Using immunosequencing, the study profiled T cell repertoires from around 680 subjects and related those repertoires to cytomegalovirus serostatus. Besides the first cohort of 666 subjects, a separate validation cohort made up of 90 to 150 different subjects was used. High-throughput TCR immunosequencing, statistical association of individual TCRs with disease status, and machine learning were combined to predict cytomegalovirus infection status. A later analysis re-examined previously published TCR beta repertoires from more than 550 donors and added high-resolution HLA genotyping to investigate patterns of TCR occurrence. The later analysis used no new phenotypic data to find candidate immune exposures, relying instead on TCR beta sequences and their occurrence across donors. An earlier analysis of fewer than 700 of the donors applied high-throughput TCR beta sequencing to assess whether each TCR beta V gene segment acted as functional or pseudogenic. Alongside the repertoire data, information on donor age, sex, ethnicity and CMV serostatus was compiled. In a later genetic analysis, genome-wide SNP genotypes for about 60% of the 666 donors were used, and that subset was treated as a discovery cohort. Every repertoire in the discovery cohort had been generated on one and the same sequencing platform. Both class I and class II loci were covered by HLA typing, at four-digit resolution. Typing coverage varied by locus: about 620-630 donors for A, B, C, DRB1 and DQB1; roughly 520 for DQA1; more than 600 for DPA1; 450 to 480 for DPB1. Roughly 5 DR-DQ haplotypes were treated as single units for association and clustering because of strong linkage in the cohort. Among roughly 400 genotyped donors of the cohort, an average of around 220,000 unique TCR beta nucleotide sequences was sequenced per donor, of which roughly 18% were non-productive. General findings and caveats noted by the study authors: The cohort was sequenced for TCR beta chains only, and without alpha or paired-chain data the features that could be detected were limited. According to a later analysis, TCR association rates differed among HLA loci, with DRB1 alleles showing the most associated TCRs and HLA-C alleles showing the fewest. Because HLA typing was unavailable for some donors at each locus, only the typed subset was used in association tests. A few of the identified cytomegalovirus-associated TCR beta chains were confirmed in vitro to be specific for cytomegalovirus antigens. According to a later analysis, most CMV-associated TCR beta chains appeared to be HLA-restricted, and the HLA associations seemed to be driven largely by CMV exposure. The authors suggested that the approach could potentially be generalized to other disease states and immunological phenotypes. The study gave a list of 150 to 200 TCR beta chains associated with cytomegalovirus. In a later analysis, HLA-associated TCR beta chains showed more clonal expansion and lower generation probabilities than non-associated chains that were equally common. A further reported finding was that TCR beta sequences accurately predicted the HLA-A and HLA-B alleles for most subjects in the first cohort. According to a later genetic analysis, donors in an Asian-associated ancestry cluster had fewer N-insertions in productive TCRs than the approximately 700-donor mean. In both the original and validation cohorts, the classifier was reported to diagnose cytomegalovirus status with high specificity and sensitivity. In a later analysis, several top co-occurrence clusters were reported to appear linked to parvovirus B19, influenza, CMV and Epstein-Barr virus. While some public TCRs were present in many individuals, most TCR sequences turned up only very rarely across donors. In an earlier analysis of some 550 of the donors, most TCR beta V segments were observed in productive rearrangements about 90% or about 30% of the time, broadly matching IMGT annotations. Correlated functional status among segregating V segments might reflect linkage disequilibrium, but an unknown experimental factor could not be ruled out. Roughly uniform sequencing depth across donors was assumed in presence/absence analyses, although this assumption may not hold. Strong co-occurrence of HLA alleles, especially DR and DQ, made assigning TCR associations to individual alleles difficult. The earlier analysis of 450 to 700 of the donors excluded fewer than 20 rarely observed V segments, including chromosome 9 orphons, because counts were too low. CMV serostatus was the only immune exposure information available for the cohort. A cluster of highly shared sequence variants was judged likely to be a technical artifact of the sequencing pipeline. A later genetic analysis associated a missense DCLRE1C variant with V-gene and J-gene trimming of TCR beta chains, and an independent cohort replicated the association. In a later analysis, some 18,000 TCR beta sequences were associated with specific HLA alleles at a false discovery rate of 0.05.

Receptor libraries were prepared by the immunoSEQ multiplex PCR assay. For the multiplex PCR, a mixture combining 60 forward primers for TCR Vbeta segments and 13 reverse primers for TCR Jbeta segments was used. A multiplex PCR assay on genomic DNA amplified the CDR3 region of rearranged TCR beta genes. On the Illumina HiSeq System, the amplified TCR beta libraries were sequenced as 87-base-pair reads. The study's processing was this. Across the 500 to 700 repertoires, a later analysis counted tens of millions of unique TCR beta chains, roughly 11 million of which were shared by at least two donors. Raw reads were error-corrected and collapsed into unique sequences by a nearest-neighbor algorithm in which closely related sequences were merged to remove PCR and sequencing errors. CDR3 sequences were aligned to IMGT reference sequences to assign V, D and J gene segments. Each retained sequence needed at least a six-nucleotide match to both a V gene segment and a J gene segment. Rearrangements were called productive when the CDR3 lacked stop codons and stayed in frame with V and J; all others were non-productive. CDR3 was defined by IMGT convention, running from the second conserved V-encoded cysteine to the conserved J-encoded phenylalanine. The earlier analysis of approximately 590 of the donors excluded any sequence lacking an unambiguous match to a single V gene segment. In an earlier analysis of some 590 of the donors, V segments were called functional above 56.7% productive rearrangements and were called segregating when the between-donor standard deviation exceeded 5%. To diagnose cytomegalovirus status from the catalog of TCR beta chain sequences, a statistical classification framework was built. A later analysis assigned V and J genes by comparing TCR nucleotide sequences with IMGT/GENE-DB human TR gene sequences. Using the TCRdist pipeline, a later analysis assigned CDR3 sequences along with most-parsimonious VDJ recombination scenarios. A later analysis defined each TCR beta chain by its CDR3 amino acid sequence plus V-gene family, and excluded reads lacking a unique V-gene family. As a way to deal with suspected cross-contamination and a sequencing artifact, a later analysis dropped 450 to 700 nucleotide sequences that were highly shared and had low generation probability. In a later analysis, a clonal expansion index for each public chain was calculated from normalized within-repertoire ranks of inferred template counts. A later analysis computed generation probabilities with a VDJ recombination model fitted to out-of-frame rearrangements, and checked the results against IGoR. A later analysis scored TCR-TCR, TCR-HLA and TCR-CMV co-occurrence with hypergeometric tests, applying a repertoire-size bias correction to TCR pairs. A later analysis estimated false discovery rates by permuting HLA or CMV assignments 20 times. In a later analysis, co-occurring TCRs were grouped using DBSCAN, with TCRdist sequence similarity added in when clustering inside HLA-allele-positive subsets. Repertoires with fewer than 30,000 or more than 120,000 public chains were left out of co-occurrence clustering, as were about 5 repertoires with anomalous nucleotide sharing. TCRdb provides this immuneACCESS table in a form limited to in-frame rearrangements. Some clones are lacking; in checked studies, under half of them reflect an unresolved V gene, and why the rest are absent is not known. D and trimming were read from the DNA, whereas the V and J calls and clone size are those reported in that table. This sample holds about 110,000 clones; around 77% were observed only once. The biggest ten clones account for 5.4% of the sample.

The cohort consisted of hundreds of healthy bone marrow donors. At the time of sampling, every cohort member was nominally healthy, though immune exposures that went unrecorded were likely present. The donor tested CMV seropositive, placing the donor among the approximately 290 seropositive members of the cohort. Each donor provided a peripheral blood sample, and peripheral blood mononuclear cells were used for TCR beta sequencing. The Qiagen DNeasy Blood Extraction Kit was used to extract genomic DNA from the blood cell samples. This TCR came from a woman aged 25 to 39 in good health and CMV-seropositive. The sample consisted of PBMCs.

In nucleotide form, the sequence is TGTGCCAGCAGCCAGCAACGAGCGGGAAACTATGGCTACACCTTC. Its amino acids are CASSQQRAGNYGYTF. This chain is built from TRBV14 and TRBJ1-2, with no D gene named confidently. The germline V gene encodes CDR1 SGHDN and CDR2 FVKESK. The CDR3 sequence holds 15 residues, the cysteine and phenylalanine included. The CDR3 DNA has 45 bases and is translated from base 1. Deletion took 3 bases off V and 2 bases off J, with a span of 13 bases between the germline ends. Full variable domain (CDR3 extended with the reference TRBV14 and TRBJ1-2 proteins): EAGVTQFPSHSVIEKGQTVTLRCDPISGHDNLYWYRRVMGKEIKFLLHFVKESKQDESGMPNNRFLAERTGGTYSTLKVQPAELEDSGVYFCASSQQRAGNYGYTFGSGTRLTVV.